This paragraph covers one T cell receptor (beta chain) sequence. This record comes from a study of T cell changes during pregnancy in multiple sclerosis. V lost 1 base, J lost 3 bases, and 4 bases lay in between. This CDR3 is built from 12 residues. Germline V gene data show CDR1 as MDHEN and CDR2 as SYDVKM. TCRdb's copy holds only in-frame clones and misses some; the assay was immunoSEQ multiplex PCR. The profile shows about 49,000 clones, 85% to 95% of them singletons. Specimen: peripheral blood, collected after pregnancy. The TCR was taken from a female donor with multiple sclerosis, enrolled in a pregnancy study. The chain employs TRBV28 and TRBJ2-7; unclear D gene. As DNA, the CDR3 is TGTGCCAGCAGTTTATCTCGCTACGAGCAGTACTTC. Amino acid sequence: CASSLSRYEQYF.